A single T cell receptor beta chain is shown here with its context. CDR3 length: 15 amino acids. J lost 7 bases, V lost 2 bases, and 6 bases had no gene match. Germline CDR1 is MNHEY and CDR2 is SVGAGI. This sample was taken from a study of blood T cell repertoires in COVID-19. The table came from immunoSEQ multiplex PCR; TCRdb's copy has only in-frame clones and leaves some out. The sample holds 140,000 to 150,000 clones, roughly 88% seen once. This chain uses TRBV6-5 with TRBJ2-1, with TRBD2 identical over 9 bases. The sequence was obtained from a woman between 50 and 59 years old with acute or convalescent COVID-19. Sequenced: peripheral blood. CDR3 in amino acids: CASSYGLAGKNEQFF. CDR3 nucleotides: TGTGCCAGCAGTTACGGCCTAGCGGGAAAAAATGAGCAGTTCTTC.